Listed here are 29 T cell receptor beta chains from one sample, sequenced in a study of cytomegalovirus exposure and HLA in healthy donors. Primers: 60 Vbeta forward and 13 Jbeta reverse. Repertoires were generated with immunoSEQ multiplex PCR, while TCRdb's copy carries only in-frame clones and drops some. The sample data list approximately 150,000 clones. Material for sequencing was PBMCs. Every receptor here comes from a woman younger than 30 in good health and CMV-seronegative.

J is TRBJ2-3 and V is TRBV6-5; D possibly corresponds to TRBD2 (6 bases). CDR1 and CDR2 from the germline V gene are MNHEY and SVGAGI. V lost 5 bases and J 2 bases, leaving 14 bases between the germline ends. The CDR3 spans 15 residues. DNA for the CDR3: TGTGCCAGCAGTAGGGACTCGGGGGACACAGATACGCAGTATTTT. Translation gives CASSRDSGDTDTQYF.

The gene calls are TRBV6-1 and TRBJ2-1, with 9 bases identical to TRBD1. Germline trimming cut 2 bases from V and 4 bases from J; bases unmatched to any gene: 6. Germline V lookup: CDR1 MNHNS, CDR2 SASEGT. The CDR3 runs to 16 residues. CDR3 residues: CASSEWWTGAYNEQFF. The CDR3 DNA reads as TGTGCCAGCAGTGAATGGTGGACAGGGGCTTACAATGAGCAGTTCTTC.

This rearrangement joins TRBV6-6 to TRBJ2-3, with D tentatively TRBD2 (6 bases). The CDR3 sequence is 13 residues long. Trimming took off 5 bases at V and 2 bases at J, with 8 bases between the two ends. The germline gives CDR1 MNHNY, CDR2 SVGAGI (reference sequence). Here the CDR3 reads CASSAGYTDTQYF. The CDR3 DNA sequence: TGTGCCAGCAGTGCGGGGTACACAGATACGCAGTATTTT.

This chain links TRBV19 with TRBJ2-5; the match to TRBD2 covers 10 bases. The CDR3 runs to 15 residues. CDR1 and CDR2 (germline): LNHDA, SQIVND (reference sequence). With V trimmed by 3 bases and J by 4 bases, 5 bases remained unmatched. In DNA, the CDR3 is TGTGCCAGTAGTATGTTTAGCGGGAGGAGAGAGACCCAGTACTTC. This sequence encodes CASSMFSGRRETQYF.

DNA for the CDR3: TGTGCCAGCAGTTCCGGGACTTCCCAAGAGACCCAGTACTTC. It is translated as CASSSGTSQETQYF. The V call is TRBV6-6, the J call TRBJ2-5; D possibly corresponds to TRBD2 (6 bases). V lost 4 bases, J lost 1 base, and 10 bases lay in between. The CDR3 runs 14 residues. CDR1 and CDR2 (germline): MNHNY, SVGAGI (reference sequence).

The chain carries TRBV5-4 and TRBJ2-5; TRBD2 agrees at 8 bases. This CDR3 is 19 amino acids long. V dropped 0 bases and J dropped 2; count of bases not matched to a gene: 15. The germline V gene has CDR1 SGHNT and CDR2 YYREEE (reference sequence). The CDR3, as DNA: TGTGCCAGCAGCTTGGCGGGGTTTGCCGAGACTAGCGCACAAGAGACCCAGTACTTC. Encoded protein: CASSLAGFAETSAQETQYF.

The V and J genes are TRBV13 and TRBJ2-7; 8 nucleotides agree with TRBD2. Germline V gene lookup returns CDR1 PRHDT and CDR2 FYEKMQ (reference sequence). The CDR3 extends over 12 amino acids. The J segment lost 6 bases and the V segment lost 3 bases, leaving 1 base of the junction unmatched. As DNA, the CDR3 is TGTGCCAGCAGCTTGGGGACTAGCGAGCAGTACTTC. This translates into CASSLGTSEQYF. The complete variable domain, with remaining parts taken from reference TRBV13 and TRBJ2-7, reads AAGVIQSPRHLIKEKRETATLKCYPIPRHDTVYWYQQGPGQDPQFLISFYEKMQSDKGSIPDRFSAQQFSDYHSELNMSSLELGDSALYFCASSLGTSEQYFGPGTRLTVT.

V and J are TRBV5-4 and TRBJ1-1; weak D call: TRBD1 (6 bases). The CDR3 contains 15 residues. CDR1 is SGHNT, CDR2 YYREEE, per germline (reference sequence). V lost 4 bases to trimming and J lost 2 bases, with 15 bases between them. DNA of the CDR3: TGTGCCAGCAGCCCCCCACAGGGTCTAAACACTGAAGCTTTCTTT. Translated: CASSPPQGLNTEAFF.

The chain joins TRBV18 to TRBJ1-4; 8 bases fit TRBD1. The CDR3 covers 15 residues. Per the germline V gene, CDR1 is KGHSH and CDR2 is LQKENI. J gave up 8 bases and V 2 bases, and 7 bases lay outside the gene matches. The CDR3 region has the DNA TGTGCCAGCTCACCAGCGAGACAGGGGAACGAAAAACTGTTTTTT. Translation: CASSPARQGNEKLFF.

V usage is TRBV19 and J usage is TRBJ1-5, with D hard to call. CDR1 is LNHDA, CDR2 SQIVND, per germline (reference sequence). The CDR3 is made up of 15 amino acids. Trimming took off 6 bases at V and 3 bases at J, with 15 bases between the two ends. The CDR3 loop is CASRGNPRVNQPQHF. CDR3 in DNA: TGTGCCAGTAGGGGCAACCCGAGAGTCAATCAGCCCCAGCATTTT.

The chain combines TRBV7-2 with TRBJ2-7; 10 nucleotides match TRBD2. With V trimmed by 5 bases and J by 2 bases, 3 bases remained unmatched. This CDR3 is 14 amino acids long. Germline values: CDR1 SGHTA, CDR2 FQGNSA. The CDR3 here is CASSKSGRAYEQYF. DNA of the CDR3: TGTGCCAGCAGCAAAAGCGGGAGGGCCTACGAGCAGTACTTC.

The chain is built from TRBV29-1 and TRBJ2-1; TRBD1 matches 11 bases. The J segment lost 3 bases and the V segment lost 6 bases, leaving 1 base of the junction unmatched. The CDR3 runs 13 residues. Germline V gene lookup returns CDR1 SQVTM and CDR2 ANQGSEA. The CDR3 loop reads CSVGQGDYNEQFF. CDR3 coding DNA: TGCAGCGTGGGACAGGGGGACTACAATGAGCAGTTCTTC.

The CDR3 protein is CASSIRSGSTTDTQYF. Written as DNA, the CDR3 is TGTGCCAGCAGCATCCGTAGCGGGTCCACAACCGATACGCAGTATTTT. J is TRBJ2-3 and V is TRBV5-4; 7 bases map to TRBD2. There are 16 residues in the CDR3. The trim removed 4 bases at V and 6 bases at J, leaving 14 bases unmatched. CDR1 and CDR2 from the germline V gene are SGHNT and YYREEE (reference sequence).

The V call is TRBV20-1, the J call TRBJ2-1; D perhaps matches TRBD2 (5 bases). The CDR3 loop spans 11 amino acids. V was shortened by 2 bases and J by 10 bases, with 9 bases between the two germline ends. Germline V gives CDR1 DFQATT, CDR2 SNEGSKA (reference sequence). CDR3 nucleotide sequence: TGCAGTGCTAGATGGACTTTGGAGCAGTTCTTC. It encodes CSARWTLEQFF.

The chain employs TRBV6-1 and TRBJ2-7; D remains unclear. Trimming stripped 5 bases from V and 7 bases from J, with 18 bases between. The CDR3 is 14 residues long. From germline, CDR1 is MNHNS and CDR2 SASEGT. CDR3 in DNA: TGTGCCAGCAGTCGGTGGAGTCCTTTTGAGGAGCAGTACGTC. It encodes CASSRWSPFEEQYV.

The V and J genes are TRBV5-1 and TRBJ2-1; 12 bases agree with TRBD2. V dropped 3 bases and J dropped 10; count of bases not matched to a gene: 8. The CDR3 has 15 residues. The germline V gene has CDR1 SGHRS and CDR2 YFSETQ. In DNA, the CDR3 is TGCGCCAGCAGCTCAACTAGCGGGAGGCCGTCCGAGCAGTTCTTC. Translating gives CASSSTSGRPSEQFF.

V usage is TRBV2 and J usage is TRBJ1-1; D unresolved. The CDR3 contains 10 residues. From germline, CDR1 is SNHLY and CDR2 FYNNEI. Trimming took 8 bases from V and 5 from J, leaving 6 bases between them. Here the CDR3 reads CASEQTEAFF. CDR3 sequence (DNA): TGTGCCAGCGAACAGACTGAAGCTTTCTTT.

This chain connects TRBV30 to TRBJ2-1, with TRBD2 identical over 7 bases. Germline trimming cut 1 base from V and 8 bases from J; bases unmatched to any gene: 8. The CDR3 extends over 14 amino acids. Germline V CDR1 and CDR2: GTSNPN, SVGIG (reference sequence). CDR3 nucleotides: TGTGCCTGGAGTGGGGACTACCTTGGGTATGAGCAGTTCTTC. Its protein is CAWSGDYLGYEQFF.

The chain uses TRBV29-1 and TRBJ2-3; maybe TRBD1 (6 bases). V was shortened by 5 bases and J by 6 bases, with 9 bases between the two germline ends. The CDR3 is made up of 11 amino acids. Germline assignment: CDR1 SQVTM and CDR2 ANQGSEA. This chain's CDR3 is CSVLRGDTQYF. In DNA, the CDR3 is TGCAGCGTTTTAAGGGGGGATACGCAGTATTTT.

This sequence joins TRBV29-1 and TRBJ2-7; TRBD1 is a possible D gene (6 bases). The V end was cut by 4 bases, the J end by 1 base, with 8 bases between. CDR1 and CDR2 from the germline V gene are SQVTM and ANQGSEA. The CDR3 length is 12 residues. In nucleotides, the CDR3 is TGCAGCGTTGCGGACAGTTCCTACGAGCAGTACTTC. Amino acids: CSVADSSYEQYF.

V and J are TRBV5-5 and TRBJ2-7; 9 bases match TRBD1. V trimming: 3 bases; J trimming: 0 bases; junction bases outside the gene matches: 10. This CDR3 contains 17 residues. CDR1 and CDR2 from the germline V gene are SGHKS and YYEKEE (reference sequence). Here the CDR3 reads CASSSWGQGGTSYEQYV. The CDR3 nucleotides are TGTGCCAGCAGCTCCTGGGGACAGGGTGGGACCTCCTACGAGCAGTACGTC.

The V gene is TRBV15, the J gene TRBJ2-2; the match to TRBD2 covers 7 bases. CDR3 size: 17 residues. Germline loops: CDR1 LNHNV, CDR2 YYDKDF (reference sequence). Trimming removed 2 bases from V and 6 bases from J; junction bases left unmatched: 12. CDR3 in amino acids: CATSRPGLSGRAGELFF. In DNA, the CDR3 is TGTGCCACCAGCAGACCCGGACTAAGTGGGAGGGCCGGGGAGCTGTTTTTT.

The chain employs TRBV5-6 and TRBJ1-1; a possible D gene is TRBD1 (5 bases). The CDR3 contains 14 residues. Germline CDR1 SGHDT, CDR2 YYEEEE. V gave up 0 bases and J gave up 2 bases, with 8 bases separating them. CDR3 sequence (DNA): TGTGCCAGCAGCTTGGCCGGACAAAACACTGAAGCTTTCTTT. It codes for CASSLAGQNTEAFF.

CDR3 residues: CASSLASETQYF. CDR3 bases: TGTGCCAGCAGCTTAGCGTCCGAGACCCAGTACTTC. The chain recombines TRBV11-2 with TRBJ2-5; D unclear. Trimming took off 1 base at V and 5 bases at J, with 5 bases between the two ends. The CDR3 consists of 12 residues. Germline V CDR1 and CDR2: SGHAT, FQNNGV.

V usage is TRBV7-9 and J usage is TRBJ2-5; D gene ambiguous. Germline V gene lookup returns CDR1 SEHNR and CDR2 FQNEAQ (reference sequence). This CDR3 has 15 residues. V shed 4 bases and J shed 5 bases, with 17 bases lying between them. CDR3 nucleotides: TGTGCCAGCAGCTCCCCCGACTTTGCTCGGGAGACCCAGTACTTC. Translated: CASSSPDFARETQYF.

The chain uses TRBV5-1 and TRBJ2-2; possibly TRBD1 for D (5 bases). V lost 0 bases and J 2 bases, leaving 8 bases between the germline ends. This CDR3 region has 15 residues. The germline V gene has CDR1 SGHRS and CDR2 YFSETQ. CDR3 loop: CASSLVTANTGELFF. The CDR3 nucleotides are TGCGCCAGCAGCTTGGTGACAGCAAACACCGGGGAGCTGTTTTTT.

The J gene is TRBJ1-1, the V gene TRBV5-1; 8 bases fit TRBD1. Germline V gene sequence: CDR1 SGHRS, CDR2 YFSETQ. The ends lost 4 bases at V and 3 bases at J; junction bases unmatched: 11. CDR3 length: 16 amino acids. The CDR3 reads CASSTGTGGTDTEAFF. As DNA, the CDR3 is TGCGCCAGCAGCACCGGGACAGGAGGTACGGACACTGAAGCTTTCTTT.

The V gene is TRBV25-1, the J gene TRBJ2-5; 7 positions match TRBD1. The CDR3 extends over 15 amino acids. CDR1 and CDR2 (germline): MGHDK, SYGVNS. V lost 1 base, J lost 5 bases, and 7 bases stayed unmatched. The CDR3 DNA is TGTGCCAGCAGTGAATTTAGGGGGCTTGGGGAGACCCAGTACTTC. It specifies CASSEFRGLGETQYF.

J is TRBJ1-4 and V is TRBV4-3; TRBD1 aligns across 8 bases. J gave up 8 bases and V 4 bases, and 9 bases lay outside the gene matches. CDR3 length: 15 amino acids. Germline V gene data show CDR1 as LGHNA and CDR2 as YSLEER. CDR3 in amino acids: CASSPHYRQGEKLFF. The CDR3 bases are TGCGCCAGCAGCCCGCACTATCGACAGGGGGAAAAACTGTTTTTT.